The 7 T cell receptor beta chains reported below all come from one sample, sequenced in a study of T cell responses to AZD1222 COVID-19 vaccine. Sequencing was performed with immunoSEQ multiplex PCR; in TCRdb, only in-frame clones are kept and a portion is missing. This table holds about 120,000 clones, about 90% found once. The starting material was peripheral blood, obtained on day 0 of AZD1222 vaccination. The origin of the receptors is an adult in good health.

The genes are TRBV12-3 or TRBV12-4 and TRBJ2-7; the D gene is possibly TRBD1 (6 bases). The CDR3 runs to 13 residues. Trimming cost V 2 bases and J 4 bases, with 9 bases left between them. CDR3 protein: CASSLSTGYEQYF. CDR3 DNA sequence: TGTGCCAGCAGTTTATCGACAGGTTACGAGCAGTACTTC.

The rearrangement joins TRBV6-2 or TRBV6-3 to TRBJ1-1; D perhaps matches TRBD1 (5 bases). This CDR3 has 13 residues. Germline CDR1 reads MNHEY; CDR2 reads SVGEGT. V gave up 2 bases and J gave up 7 bases, with 11 bases separating them. This CDR3 reads CASSYVSGSEAFF. DNA for the CDR3: TGTGCCAGCAGTTACGTTTCAGGGAGTGAAGCTTTCTTT.

DNA for the CDR3: TGTGCCAGCAGTGATTTGGGGAACATGGATACGCAGTATTTT. It translates to CASSDLGNMDTQYF. This sequence joins TRBV2 and TRBJ2-3; D is unclear. The germline gives CDR1 SNHLY, CDR2 FYNNEI. V lost 3 bases to trimming and J lost 6 bases, with 13 bases between them. This CDR3 is built from 14 residues.

This clone is a singleton in its sample. The gene calls are TRBV6-5 and TRBJ1-5; TRBD1 matches 7 bases. The CDR3 runs 14 residues. V trimming: 6 bases; J trimming: 3 bases; junction bases outside the gene matches: 5. CDR1 and CDR2 from the germline V gene are MNHEY and SVGAGI. The chain's CDR3 is CASRTGFSNQPQHF. As DNA, the CDR3 is TGTGCCAGCAGGACAGGGTTCTCCAATCAGCCCCAGCATTTT.

The chain uses TRBV7-2 and TRBJ1-1; D is uncertain. The CDR3 has 11 amino acids. Germline-derived CDR1 and CDR2 are SGHTA and FQGNSA. The V gene lost 2 bases and the J gene lost 8 bases, with 6 bases spanning the gap. The CDR3 spells CASSLLVEAFF. Here the CDR3 DNA reads TGTGCCAGCAGCTTACTGGTGGAAGCTTTCTTT. The full variable domain, with the rest looked up from reference TRBV7-2 and TRBJ1-1, is GAGVSQSPSNKVTEKGKDVELRCDPISGHTALYWYRQSLGQGLEFLIYFQGNSAPDKSGLPSDRFSAERTGGSVSTLTIQRTQQEDSAVYLCASSLLVEAFFGQGTRLTVV.

The genes are TRBV9 and TRBJ1-1; a possible D gene is TRBD1 (6 bases). The CDR3 sequence is 14 residues long. Germline V gene lookup returns CDR1 SGDLS and CDR2 YYNGEE. V lost 3 bases and J 8 bases, leaving 17 bases between the germline ends. The CDR3 is CASSAGGLDIEAFF. CDR3 coding DNA: TGTGCCAGCAGCGCCGGGGGGCTGGATATCGAAGCTTTCTTT.

The chain employs TRBV19 and TRBJ1-2, with 10 bases that match TRBD1. This CDR3 is 16 amino acids long. The germline gives CDR1 LNHDA, CDR2 SQIVND (reference sequence). Unmatched junction bases numbered 7, after V lost 3 bases and J lost 3 bases. CDR3 sequence reads: CASSIGSGTGDYGYTF. For the CDR3, the DNA is TGTGCCAGTAGTATCGGATCCGGGACAGGGGACTATGGCTACACCTTC.